A single sample gave rise to the 23 T cell receptor beta chains below, sequenced in a study of cytomegalovirus exposure and HLA in healthy donors. Repertoires were generated with immunoSEQ multiplex PCR, while TCRdb's copy carries only in-frame clones and drops some. The sample records 200,000 to 300,000 clones, around 88% being singletons. Sequences were obtained from PBMCs. Receptors originate from a woman aged 30 to 39 in good health and CMV-seropositive.

The V gene is TRBV5-1, the J gene TRBJ2-7, with a possible D match to TRBD2 (5 bases). Germline V CDR1 and CDR2: SGHRS, YFSETQ. This CDR3 is built from 14 residues. V shed 0 bases and J shed 4 bases, with 11 bases lying between them. The CDR3 DNA reads TGCGCCAGCAGCTTGGGGCCTGGGGAGTACGAGCAGTACTTC. This encodes CASSLGPGEYEQYF.

The chain has TRBV18 and TRBJ1-2; 7 bases agree with TRBD1. The length of the CDR3 is 14 residues. The germline CDR1 and CDR2 sequences are KGHSH and LQKENI. Unmatched junction bases numbered 4, after V lost 6 bases and J lost 0 bases. The CDR3, as DNA: TGTGCCAGCTCTCCGGACAGGTCTAACTATGGCTACACCTTC. This codes for CASSPDRSNYGYTF.

The chain is built from TRBV7-2 and TRBJ1-5; D gene uncertain. Per germline, CDR1 SGHTA and CDR2 FQGNSA. The CDR3 covers 12 residues. V was shortened by 6 bases and J by 4 bases, with 7 bases between the two germline ends. The CDR3 DNA sequence: TGTGCCAGCAGTAGGGAGAATCAGCCCCAGCATTTT. Protein sequence: CASSRENQPQHF.

This chain uses TRBV11-2 with TRBJ2-7, with 10 bases identical to TRBD2. Germline CDR1 reads SGHAT; CDR2 reads FQNNGV. V lost 2 bases, J lost 1 base, and 8 bases stayed unmatched. The CDR3 spans 17 residues. CDR3 region: CASSLREASGRSYEQYF. CDR3 bases: TGTGCCAGCAGCTTAAGAGAGGCTAGCGGGAGATCCTACGAGCAGTACTTC.

This chain uses TRBV14 with TRBJ1-1; 7 bases map to TRBD1. Per the germline V gene, CDR1 is SGHDN and CDR2 is FVKESK. The CDR3 totals 16 residues. Trimming at V came to 2 bases and at J to 3 bases, leaving 9 bases not matched to a gene. The CDR3 loop reads CASSQYWGQPDTEAFF. The CDR3 nucleotides read TGTGCCAGCAGCCAATACTGGGGACAGCCGGACACTGAAGCTTTCTTT.

DNA of the CDR3: TGTGCCAGCAGTCACTCGACAGGTTCCTACGAGCAGTACTTC. Its translation: CASSHSTGSYEQYF. The rearrangement links TRBV27 to TRBJ2-7; a possible D gene is TRBD1 (6 bases). The CDR3 is 14 residues long. V was pared by 5 bases and J by 1 base, with 12 bases between. Per germline, CDR1 MNHEY and CDR2 SMNVEV (reference sequence).

The rearrangement joins TRBV6-1 to TRBJ2-7; D remains ambiguous. This CDR3 is built from 15 residues. The V and J ends lost 2 bases and 3 bases respectively, with 14 bases between them. Germline V gene sequence: CDR1 MNHNS, CDR2 SASEGT. CDR3 residues: CASSEMVDGDYEQYF. The CDR3 DNA follows: TGTGCCAGCAGTGAAATGGTAGACGGAGACTACGAGCAGTACTTC.

The rearrangement links TRBV5-1 to TRBJ2-1; 7 nucleotides agree with TRBD1. Germline V CDR1 and CDR2: SGHRS, YFSETQ. J lost 10 bases, V lost 4 bases, and 11 bases had no gene match. The CDR3 is 14 residues long. The CDR3 loop reads CASSARQGPGEQFF. The DNA for the CDR3 is TGCGCCAGCAGCGCTAGACAGGGTCCCGGGGAGCAGTTCTTC.

The chain is built from TRBV2 and TRBJ2-3, with D uncertain. Germline V lookup: CDR1 SNHLY, CDR2 FYNNEI. The CDR3 sequence is 14 residues long. Trimming removed 8 bases from V and 5 bases from J, with 17 bases in between. The CDR3 DNA follows: TGTGCCAGCCAAGATTCAGGTTCGAGAGATACGCAGTATTTT. Protein product: CASQDSGSRDTQYF.

V and J are TRBV10-3 and TRBJ1-2; weak D call: TRBD1 (6 bases). Deletions cut 7 bases from V and 0 bases from J, with 12 bases between. Germline CDR1 reads ENHRY; CDR2 reads SYGVKD. CDR3 length: 14 amino acids. The CDR3 is CAIKGQSPNYGYTF. In DNA form, the CDR3 reads TGTGCCATCAAAGGACAGTCCCCTAACTATGGCTACACCTTC.

CDR3: CANQGTDTQYF. As DNA, the CDR3 is TGTGCCAACCAGGGGACAGATACGCAGTATTTT. V gene TRBV2 combines with J gene TRBJ2-3; possible D gene TRBD1, 6 bases. Germline V gene data show CDR1 as SNHLY and CDR2 as FYNNEI. Trimming pared 10 bases from V and 3 bases from J, leaving 8 bases between. This CDR3 spans 11 amino acids.

There are a few counts of this clone. The chain combines TRBV7-2 with TRBJ2-5, with 13 bases lining up with TRBD2. The germline V gene encodes CDR1 SGHTA and CDR2 FQGNSA. CDR3 length: 16 amino acids. J lost 5 bases, V lost 1 base, and 4 bases had no gene match. CDR3 nucleotides: TGTGCCAGCAGCTTAGGGACTAGCGGGAGCGGGGAGACCCAGTACTTC. It yields the protein CASSLGTSGSGETQYF.

This sequence joins TRBV11-3 and TRBJ2-1; D gene uncertain. The CDR3 has 13 residues. Germline values: CDR1 SGHNT, CDR2 YENEEA. V dropped 1 base and J dropped 10 bases, with 11 bases sitting between them. In DNA, the CDR3 is TGTGCCAGCAGCTTAGTATCCCTCGGGGAGCAGTTCTTC. Residues: CASSLVSLGEQFF.

The V call is TRBV27, the J call TRBJ2-1, with 13 bases identical to TRBD2. J was trimmed by 10 bases and V by 5 bases; bases with no gene match: 5. CDR1 MNHEY and CDR2 SMNVEV come from the germline V gene (reference sequence). There are 14 residues in the CDR3. Here the CDR3 DNA reads TGTGCCAGCAGTCGGGGGACTAGCGGGACAGAGCAGTTCTTC. Amino acid sequence: CASSRGTSGTEQFF.

The rearrangement links TRBV7-9 to TRBJ2-5, with 7 bases identical to TRBD2. Unmatched junction bases numbered 9, after V lost 6 bases and J lost 5 bases. The CDR3 totals 14 residues. Germline V gene sequence: CDR1 SEHNR, CDR2 FQNEAQ (reference sequence). The CDR3 DNA reads TGTGCCAGCAGTTACACTAGCGCAAGGGAGACCCAGTACTTC. Its translation is CASSYTSARETQYF.

The genes are TRBV2 and TRBJ1-1; 8 bases agree with TRBD1. CDR3 size: 13 residues. The ends lost 5 bases at V and 7 bases at J; junction bases unmatched: 6. CDR1 is SNHLY, CDR2 FYNNEI, per germline. CDR3 in amino acids: CASSTDRDGEAFF. The DNA of the CDR3 is TGTGCCAGCAGTACGGACAGGGATGGTGAAGCTTTCTTT.

This clone was observed a single time. The CDR3 reads CASKISGTAYEQYF. DNA for the CDR3: TGTGCCAGCAAAATTAGCGGGACCGCCTACGAGCAGTACTTC. The chain couples TRBV28 to TRBJ2-7; TRBD2 agrees at 8 bases. Trimming at V came to 7 bases and at J to 2 bases, leaving 7 bases not matched to a gene. Per germline, CDR1 MDHEN and CDR2 SYDVKM. The CDR3 runs 14 residues.

The chain carries TRBV6-5 and TRBJ1-2, with 9 bases that match TRBD1. CDR1 and CDR2 from the germline V gene are MNHEY and SVGAGI. The CDR3 contains 13 residues. Trimming took 6 bases from V and 5 from J; bases not matched to a gene: 4. CDR3 region: CASSVGTGYGYTF. CDR3 DNA sequence: TGTGCCAGCAGCGTGGGGACAGGGTATGGCTACACCTTC.

This clone has just a few counts. This sequence joins TRBV5-1 and TRBJ2-5; 9 bases are a match to TRBD2. The CDR3 sequence is 15 residues long. The J segment lost 1 base and the V segment lost 2 bases, leaving 3 bases of the junction unmatched. CDR1 SGHRS and CDR2 YFSETQ come from the germline V gene. The CDR3 is CASSFSGGPQETQYF. CDR3 coding DNA: TGCGCCAGCAGCTTTAGCGGGGGCCCCCAAGAGACCCAGTACTTC. The whole variable domain, filled in from reference TRBV5-1 and TRBJ2-5, reads KAGVTQTPRYLIKTRGQQVTLSCSPISGHRSVSWYQQTPGQGLQFLFEYFSETQRNKGNFPGRFSGRQFSNSRSEMNVSTLELGDSALYLCASSFSGGPQETQYFGPGTRLLVL.

The chain is built from TRBV27 and TRBJ2-5; 8 bases align to TRBD1. V lost 6 bases to trimming and J lost 0 bases; unmatched junction nucleotides: 3. CDR1 and CDR2 (germline): MNHEY, SMNVEV (reference sequence). This CDR3 has 14 residues. CDR3 amino acids: CASSHRGYQETQYF. The CDR3 region has the DNA TGTGCCAGCAGCCACAGGGGGTACCAAGAGACCCAGTACTTC.

This chain uses TRBV11-3 with TRBJ2-5; D is perhaps TRBD2 (6 bases). The CDR3 has 16 amino acids. V lost 2 bases, J lost 1 base, and 14 bases lay in between. CDR1 is SGHNT, CDR2 YENEEA, per germline. This chain's CDR3 is CASSLMGGASQETQYF. CDR3 nucleotides: TGTGCCAGCAGCTTAATGGGGGGAGCGTCCCAAGAGACCCAGTACTTC.

The CDR3: CASSQTEGVVGNTIYF. The CDR3 coding sequence is TGTGCCAGCAGCCAAACTGAAGGGGTAGTCGGAAACACCATATATTTT. The chain carries TRBV7-8 and TRBJ1-3; D is possibly TRBD1 (5 bases). The germline V gene has CDR1 SGHVS and CDR2 FQNEAQ. CDR3 size: 16 residues. V lost 5 bases and J lost 4, with 18 bases in between.

V and J are TRBV18 and TRBJ2-7, with 7 bases identical to TRBD2. V gave up 1 base and J gave up 2 bases; unmatched junction bases: 2. Germline V gives CDR1 KGHSH, CDR2 LQKENI. The CDR3 runs to 14 residues. CDR3 sequence reads: CASSPLGGAYEQYF. The CDR3 DNA reads TGTGCCAGCTCACCACTGGGAGGGGCCTACGAGCAGTACTTC. Combining the CDR3 with reference TRBV18 and TRBJ2-7 gives the whole variable domain NAGVMQNPRHLVRRRGQEARLRCSPMKGHSHVYWYRQLPEEGLKFMVYLQKENIIDESGMPKERFSAEFPKEGPSILRIQQVVRGDSAAYFCASSPLGGAYEQYFGPGTRLTVT.